A selection of T cell receptor beta chains follows, all from one sample in a study of shared T cell receptors in the human thymus. The protocol was immunoSEQ multiplex PCR, while the TCRdb copy is restricted to in-frame clones and leaves out a portion. The sample holds 720,000 or so clones, 80% to 90% seen once. These data were also filed under a second study, of human thymus T cells.

What was sequenced was thymocytes. Every receptor here comes from a girl under three years old with a congenital heart defect. CDR3s include the opening cysteine and the closing phenylalanine or tryptophan. The order of the fields is J gene, V gene, clone size, D gene, CDR3 DNA, CDR3 protein. D genes are given only for firm matches. A row's size may be missing; if present it is once, few, many or a size class.

J gene: TRBJ2-5
V gene: TRBV7-6
clone size: NA
D gene: TRBD2
CDR3 DNA: TGTGCCAGCAGCTTAGTTGGGACTAGCGGGGCCCTCAGAGAGACCCAGTACTTC
CDR3 protein: CASSLVGTSGALRETQYF

J gene: TRBJ2-1
V gene: TRBV11-1
clone size: NA
D gene: TRBD2
CDR3 DNA: TGTGCCAGCAGCTTACCGGCCCGAGGTAACGGCGGGGGGTACAATGAGCAGTTCTTC
CDR3 protein: CASSLPARGNGGGYNEQFF

J gene: TRBJ2-3
V gene: TRBV2
clone size: NA
D gene: NA
CDR3 DNA: TGTGCCAGCAGTGGGCAGGGCCTTAGCACAGATACGCAGTATTTT
CDR3 protein: CASSGQGLSTDTQYF

J gene: TRBJ2-3
V gene: TRBV12-5
clone size: NA
D gene: TRBD2
CDR3 DNA: TGTGCTAGTGGTTTGGTACGGGGGGAGAGCACAGATACGCAGTATTTT
CDR3 protein: CASGLVRGESTDTQYF

J gene: TRBJ2-7
V gene: TRBV10-3
clone size: NA
D gene: TRBD1
CDR3 DNA: TGTGCCATCAGTGTAACGGGACAGTCCTACGAGCAGTACTTC
CDR3 protein: CAISVTGQSYEQYF

J gene: TRBJ1-2
V gene: TRBV7-2
clone size: NA
D gene: NA
CDR3 DNA: TGTGCCAGCAGCTTAAACCTGGGACTTCGGTATGGCTACACCTTC
CDR3 protein: CASSLNLGLRYGYTF

J gene: TRBJ1-2
V gene: TRBV7-9
clone size: few
D gene: TRBD1
CDR3 DNA: TGTGCCAGCAGCTTATTTGAAGGGACAGGAGTTGGCTACACCTTC
CDR3 protein: CASSLFEGTGVGYTF

J gene: TRBJ1-5
V gene: TRBV6-6
clone size: NA
D gene: TRBD1
CDR3 DNA: TGTGCCAGCAGTTACCTGGGGGACAGGGGTGATCAGCCCCAGCATTTT
CDR3 protein: CASSYLGDRGDQPQHF

J gene: TRBJ2-5
V gene: TRBV14
clone size: NA
D gene: TRBD2
CDR3 DNA: TGTGCCAGCAGCCAAGGACTAGCGGGGCAAGAGACCCAGTACTTC
CDR3 protein: CASSQGLAGQETQYF

J gene: TRBJ1-2
V gene: TRBV27
clone size: NA
D gene: NA
CDR3 DNA: TGTGCCAGCAGCCCTCTTTTTGACCGAGCGGGGGATGGCTACACCTTC
CDR3 protein: CASSPLFDRAGDGYTF

J gene: TRBJ2-2
V gene: TRBV2
clone size: once
D gene: NA
CDR3 DNA: TGTGCCAGCATTGATAGGGGCACCGGGGAGCTGTTTTTT
CDR3 protein: CASIDRGTGELFF

J gene: TRBJ1-1
V gene: TRBV5-1
clone size: NA
D gene: NA
CDR3 DNA: TGCGCCAGCAGCAGCGGGGAGGCGGACACTGAAGCTTTCTTT
CDR3 protein: CASSSGEADTEAFF

J gene: TRBJ1-2
V gene: TRBV28
clone size: NA
D gene: NA
CDR3 DNA: TGTGCCAGCAGTTTCCCCCGGTCAGGGGAAAGAACGGGAGGCTACACCTTC
CDR3 protein: CASSFPRSGERTGGYTF

J gene: TRBJ2-3
V gene: TRBV27
clone size: once
D gene: TRBD2
CDR3 DNA: TGTGCCAGCAGTTTAAGGGCTAGCGGGGGGGCCGCATCCACAGATACGCAGTATTTT
CDR3 protein: CASSLRASGGAASTDTQYF

J gene: TRBJ2-3
V gene: TRBV7-8
clone size: NA
D gene: NA
CDR3 DNA: TGTGCCAGCAGCTTAAACTACAGGGGCACAGATACGCAGTATTTT
CDR3 protein: CASSLNYRGTDTQYF

J gene: TRBJ1-1
V gene: TRBV23-1
clone size: NA
D gene: NA
CDR3 DNA: TGCGCCAGCAGTCAATCGGGACATTACACTGAAGCTTTCTTT
CDR3 protein: CASSQSGHYTEAFF

J gene: TRBJ1-1
V gene: TRBV5-6
clone size: NA
D gene: NA
CDR3 DNA: TGTGCCAGCAGCCATTACCCCCAGGCTATAGGGAACACTGAAGCTTTCTTT
CDR3 protein: CASSHYPQAIGNTEAFF

J gene: TRBJ1-4
V gene: TRBV18
clone size: NA
D gene: TRBD1
CDR3 DNA: TGTGCCAGCTCCCATGGACAGGGTGATGAAAAACTGTTTTTT
CDR3 protein: CASSHGQGDEKLFF

J gene: TRBJ1-1
V gene: TRBV4-3
clone size: NA
D gene: TRBD1
CDR3 DNA: TGCGCCAGCAGCCCCACGTGGGACAGGGGGATGAACACTGAAGCTTTCTTT
CDR3 protein: CASSPTWDRGMNTEAFF

J gene: TRBJ2-5
V gene: TRBV5-1
clone size: NA
D gene: TRBD2
CDR3 DNA: TGCGCCAGCAGCTGGGGGGGGAAAGAGACCCAGTACTTC
CDR3 protein: CASSWGGKETQYF

J gene: TRBJ1-4
V gene: TRBV10-3
clone size: NA
D gene: TRBD1
CDR3 DNA: TGTGCCATCAGTGGAAACAGGGGGCTCAGTCATGAAAAACTGTTTTTT
CDR3 protein: CAISGNRGLSHEKLFF

J gene: TRBJ2-1
V gene: TRBV5-1
clone size: NA
D gene: TRBD2
CDR3 DNA: TGCGCCAGCAGCTTGGAACGAGAGGCGGGGGGGCCTCGTTCCTACAATGAGCAGTTCTTC
CDR3 protein: CASSLEREAGGPRSYNEQFF

J gene: TRBJ1-1
V gene: TRBV9
clone size: NA
D gene: NA
CDR3 DNA: TGTGCCAGCAGCGTAGGAGCAGGGAAAGCTTTCTTT
CDR3 protein: CASSVGAGKAFF

J gene: TRBJ1-4
V gene: TRBV2
clone size: few
D gene: NA
CDR3 DNA: TGTGCCAGCACACCCGTCCGGTTCAATGAAAAACTGTTTTTT
CDR3 protein: CASTPVRFNEKLFF

J gene: TRBJ2-1
V gene: TRBV7-2
clone size: NA
D gene: TRBD2
CDR3 DNA: TGTGCCAGCAGCTTAGGGCTTGGCCTAGCGGAGTACAATGAGCAGTTCTTC
CDR3 protein: CASSLGLGLAEYNEQFF

J gene: TRBJ1-6
V gene: TRBV14
clone size: NA
D gene: NA
CDR3 DNA: TGTGCCAGCAGCCAGAGGGTCTATAATTCACCCCTCCACTTT
CDR3 protein: CASSQRVYNSPLHF

J gene: TRBJ1-1
V gene: TRBV5-1
clone size: NA
D gene: NA
CDR3 DNA: TGCGCCAGCAGCTTGGAACAGGGATCTGAAGCTTTCTTT
CDR3 protein: CASSLEQGSEAFF

J gene: TRBJ1-2
V gene: TRBV6-6
clone size: NA
D gene: TRBD1
CDR3 DNA: TGTGCCAGCAGTCGGCGACAGGGACTGGGCTACACCTTC
CDR3 protein: CASSRRQGLGYTF

J gene: TRBJ2-1
V gene: TRBV27
clone size: NA
D gene: TRBD1
CDR3 DNA: TGTGCCAGCAAGACAGGGTCCGAGAATGAGCAGTTCTTC
CDR3 protein: CASKTGSENEQFF

J gene: TRBJ2-2
V gene: TRBV9
clone size: NA
D gene: TRBD2
CDR3 DNA: TGTGCCAGCAGCGTAGTTGGCGGGGGGCATAACACCGGGGAGCTGTTTTTT
CDR3 protein: CASSVVGGGHNTGELFF

J gene: TRBJ2-7
V gene: TRBV5-4
clone size: NA
D gene: TRBD1
CDR3 DNA: TGTGCCAGCAGCTTGTGGGGACAGGGAGGATACGAGCAGTACTTC
CDR3 protein: CASSLWGQGGYEQYF

J gene: TRBJ2-1
V gene: TRBV7-7
clone size: NA
D gene: NA
CDR3 DNA: TGTGCCAGCAGCTTAGGGTTTGGAGGGGGGGGACCTTACAATGAGCAGTTCTTC
CDR3 protein: CASSLGFGGGGPYNEQFF

J gene: TRBJ1-4
V gene: TRBV6-5
clone size: NA
D gene: NA
CDR3 DNA: TGTGCCAGCAGTTACAATCAGAGGGAAAAACTGTTTTTT
CDR3 protein: CASSYNQREKLFF

J gene: TRBJ2-1
V gene: TRBV28
clone size: NA
D gene: NA
CDR3 DNA: TGTGCCAGCAGCCGCAATGAGCAGTTCTTC
CDR3 protein: CASSRNEQFF

J gene: TRBJ1-1
V gene: TRBV7-6
clone size: NA
D gene: NA
CDR3 DNA: TGTGCCAGCAGCTTATTTAGTTCTGGACAAATGAACACTGAAGCTTTCTTT
CDR3 protein: CASSLFSSGQMNTEAFF

J gene: TRBJ1-2
V gene: TRBV6-4
clone size: NA
D gene: NA
CDR3 DNA: TGTGCCAGCAGTGACTCGTTCAGTCGCTACACCTTC
CDR3 protein: CASSDSFSRYTF

J gene: TRBJ2-5
V gene: TRBV28
clone size: NA
D gene: NA
CDR3 DNA: TGTGCCAGCACCTACGTCGGCGGTCTGAGCGAAAAGACCCAGTACTTC
CDR3 protein: CASTYVGGLSEKTQYF

J gene: TRBJ1-5
V gene: TRBV5-6
clone size: NA
D gene: TRBD1
CDR3 DNA: TGTGCCAGCAGCTTGGACAGGGGGAATCAGCCCCAGCATTTT
CDR3 protein: CASSLDRGNQPQHF

J gene: TRBJ2-3
V gene: TRBV7-9
clone size: NA
D gene: NA
CDR3 DNA: TGTGCCAGCAGCTTACCCCTTTTAGACACAGATACGCAGTATTTT
CDR3 protein: CASSLPLLDTDTQYF

J gene: TRBJ2-3
V gene: TRBV15
clone size: once
D gene: TRBD1
CDR3 DNA: TGTGCCACCAGCAGAGGACCGGGACAGGGGCTCTCAGATACGCAGTATTTT
CDR3 protein: CATSRGPGQGLSDTQYF

J gene: TRBJ2-3
V gene: TRBV6-1
clone size: NA
D gene: NA
CDR3 DNA: TGTGCCAGCAGTGAAATCGACACCCCAATGGGCCTAAAACAAACAGATACGCAGTATTTT
CDR3 protein: CASSEIDTPMGLKQTDTQYF

J gene: TRBJ1-1
V gene: TRBV2
clone size: NA
D gene: NA
CDR3 DNA: TGTGCCAGCAGTGATGTTACAGGAATGAACACTGAAGCTTTCTTT
CDR3 protein: CASSDVTGMNTEAFF

J gene: TRBJ2-7
V gene: TRBV5-6
clone size: NA
D gene: NA
CDR3 DNA: TGTGCCAGCAGTATGGCGGGGTTCGTCTACGAGCAGTACTTC
CDR3 protein: CASSMAGFVYEQYF

J gene: TRBJ1-2
V gene: TRBV11-3
clone size: NA
D gene: NA
CDR3 DNA: TGTGCCAGCAGCTTAAGAATGGCCAGGGTATTATATGGCTACACCTTC
CDR3 protein: CASSLRMARVLYGYTF

J gene: TRBJ2-1
V gene: TRBV7-7
clone size: once
D gene: TRBD2
CDR3 DNA: TGTGCTAGCAGCCCCCAGATGTGGCGGGGGGCATACAATGAGCAGTTCTTC
CDR3 protein: CASSPQMWRGAYNEQFF

J gene: TRBJ1-3
V gene: TRBV11-2
clone size: NA
D gene: NA
CDR3 DNA: TGTGCCAGCAGCTTAGATCTAGGGGCCGAGAAAGGGCCGGGAAACACCATATATTTT
CDR3 protein: CASSLDLGAEKGPGNTIYF

J gene: TRBJ2-2
V gene: TRBV5-6
clone size: NA
D gene: TRBD2
CDR3 DNA: TGTGCCAGCAGCTTGGGGCGGGGGGGCAACACCGGGGAGCTGTTTTTT
CDR3 protein: CASSLGRGGNTGELFF

J gene: TRBJ2-3
V gene: TRBV20-1
clone size: few
D gene: NA
CDR3 DNA: TGCAGTGCTAGGAAGGGGGATACGCAGTATTTT
CDR3 protein: CSARKGDTQYF

J gene: TRBJ2-7
V gene: TRBV27
clone size: NA
D gene: TRBD1
CDR3 DNA: TGTGCCAGCGGAAGACAGGGGGGCTCCTACGAGCAGTACTTC
CDR3 protein: CASGRQGGSYEQYF

J gene: TRBJ2-1
V gene: TRBV13
clone size: few
D gene: TRBD1
CDR3 DNA: TGTGCCAGCACCCTCCCAGGACAGGGGACGAGGACCGGTGAGCAGTTCTTC
CDR3 protein: CASTLPGQGTRTGEQFF

J gene: TRBJ2-7
V gene: TRBV4-1
clone size: NA
D gene: NA
CDR3 DNA: TGCGCCAGCAGCCAAGATTCCCCCCCCCTCCCGCGGGGCTCCTACGAGCAGTACTTC
CDR3 protein: CASSQDSPPLPRGSYEQYF

J gene: TRBJ1-1
V gene: TRBV5-6
clone size: NA
D gene: NA
CDR3 DNA: TGTGCCAGCAGCTTGGTAGGCAGGGGCAGGAGTATCACTGAAGCTTTCTTT
CDR3 protein: CASSLVGRGRSITEAFF

J gene: TRBJ2-2
V gene: TRBV11-1
clone size: NA
D gene: NA
CDR3 DNA: TGTGCCAGCAGCCCGTACACCGGGGAGCTGTTTTTT
CDR3 protein: CASSPYTGELFF

J gene: TRBJ2-1
V gene: TRBV19
clone size: NA
D gene: NA
CDR3 DNA: TGTGCCAGTAGTATTCTACAGGGAGGGATTAGCGCGTCGACCTACAATGAGCAGTTCTTC
CDR3 protein: CASSILQGGISASTYNEQFF

J gene: TRBJ1-2
V gene: TRBV6-6
clone size: NA
D gene: TRBD1
CDR3 DNA: TGTGCCAGCAGTTCCGCCAGACAGGGGGGGTACTATGGCTACACCTTC
CDR3 protein: CASSSARQGGYYGYTF

J gene: TRBJ2-2
V gene: TRBV30
clone size: few
D gene: NA
CDR3 DNA: TGTGCCTGGAGTGTCTCCCCCGACAGGCTAAGGGGCACCGGGGAGCTGTTTTTT
CDR3 protein: CAWSVSPDRLRGTGELFF

J gene: TRBJ1-2
V gene: TRBV7-8
clone size: NA
D gene: TRBD1
CDR3 DNA: TGTGCCAGCAGCTTAGTCATTAAACAGGGGATCCCGCCCCGCAACTATGGCTACACCTTC
CDR3 protein: CASSLVIKQGIPPRNYGYTF

J gene: TRBJ1-1
V gene: TRBV4-1
clone size: NA
D gene: NA
CDR3 DNA: TGCGCCAGCAGCCAAACCGACCCTCCGGGACACCCTCTTTTGGCTGAAGCTTTCTTT
CDR3 protein: CASSQTDPPGHPLLAEAFF

J gene: TRBJ2-1
V gene: TRBV27
clone size: NA
D gene: NA
CDR3 DNA: TGTGCCAGCAGCTTGAACAGGGTCACCTACAATGAGCAGTTCTTC
CDR3 protein: CASSLNRVTYNEQFF